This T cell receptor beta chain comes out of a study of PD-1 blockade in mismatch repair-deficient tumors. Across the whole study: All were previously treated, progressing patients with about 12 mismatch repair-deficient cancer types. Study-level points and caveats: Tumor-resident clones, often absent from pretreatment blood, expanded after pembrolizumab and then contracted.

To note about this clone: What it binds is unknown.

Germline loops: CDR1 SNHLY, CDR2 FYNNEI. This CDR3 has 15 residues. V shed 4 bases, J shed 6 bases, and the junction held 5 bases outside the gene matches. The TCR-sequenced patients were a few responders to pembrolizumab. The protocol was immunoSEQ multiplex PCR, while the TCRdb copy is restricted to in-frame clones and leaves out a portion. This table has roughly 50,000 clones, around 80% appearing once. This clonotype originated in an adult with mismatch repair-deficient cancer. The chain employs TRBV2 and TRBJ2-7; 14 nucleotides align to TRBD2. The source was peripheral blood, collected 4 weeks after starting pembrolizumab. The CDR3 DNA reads TGTGCCAGCAGTGTAGGACTAGCGGGAGGACCCGAGCAGTACTTC. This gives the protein CASSVGLAGGPEQYF.